Listed below are T cell receptor beta chains from one sample, sequenced in a study of T cells in Graves' hyperthyroidism and ophthalmopathy. Via MiXCR, TCRdb re-called the multiplex PCR reads, giving one row per CDR3 protein. The top ten hold about a sixth of the sample, which has hundreds of thousands of distinct CDR3 sequences, over 15% seen once. Sequenced: blood. The receptors derive from a woman in her fifties or sixties with Graves' hyperthyroidism that later progressed to Graves' ophthalmopathy. Both conserved end residues are trimmed from each CDR3. D genes are given only for firm matches.

CDR3aa	len	d_gene	j_gene	v_gene
AISDAGWNTEAF	12	.	TRBJ1-1	TRBV10-3
ANSGERVTEAF	11	.	TRBJ1-1	TRBV2
ASSLALREPNTGELF	15	.	TRBJ2-2	TRBV7-6
SADAGTGVNTEAF	13	TRBD1	TRBJ1-1	TRBV20-1
ASQQGQVNSPLH	12	TRBD1	TRBJ1-6	TRBV5-1
ASSISGATEAF	11	.	TRBJ1-1	TRBV19
ASSRRDSFLSEAF	13	.	TRBJ1-1	TRBV6-1
SAQSDPGGYYGYT	13	TRBD1	TRBJ1-2	TRBV20-1
SAVRQGAGTEAF	12	TRBD1	TRBJ1-1	TRBV20-1
ATSDWGDQPQH	11	.	TRBJ1-5	TRBV15
ASSYQGNTEAL	11	.	TRBJ1-1	TRBV6-9
ASSYPGTGSNTEAF	14	TRBD1	TRBJ1-1	TRBV6-2/TRBV6-3
ASSLIWGDSNQPQH	14	.	TRBJ1-5	TRBV7-8